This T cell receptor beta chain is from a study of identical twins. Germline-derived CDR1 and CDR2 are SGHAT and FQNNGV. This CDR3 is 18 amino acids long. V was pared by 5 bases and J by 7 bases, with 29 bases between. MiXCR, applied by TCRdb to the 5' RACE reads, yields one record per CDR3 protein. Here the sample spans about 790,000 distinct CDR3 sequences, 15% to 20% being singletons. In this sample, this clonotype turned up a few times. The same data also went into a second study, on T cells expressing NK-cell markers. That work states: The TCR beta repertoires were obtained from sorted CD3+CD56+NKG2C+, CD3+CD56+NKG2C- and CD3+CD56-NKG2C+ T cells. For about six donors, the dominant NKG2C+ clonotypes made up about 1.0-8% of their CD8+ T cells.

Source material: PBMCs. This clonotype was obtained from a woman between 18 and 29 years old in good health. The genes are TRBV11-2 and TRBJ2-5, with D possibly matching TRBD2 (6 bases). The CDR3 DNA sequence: TGTGCCAGCAGCCTTAGATGGGTGGGGGGTGAAATAACTGGGACCCAGTACTTC. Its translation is CASSLRWVGGEITGTQYF. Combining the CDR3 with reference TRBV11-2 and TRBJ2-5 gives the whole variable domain EAGVAQSPRYKIIEKRQSVAFWCNPISGHATLYWYQQILGQGPKLLIQFQNNGVVDDSQLPKDRFSAERLKGVDSTLKIQPAKLEDSAVYLCASSLRWVGGEITGTQYFGPGTRLLVL.